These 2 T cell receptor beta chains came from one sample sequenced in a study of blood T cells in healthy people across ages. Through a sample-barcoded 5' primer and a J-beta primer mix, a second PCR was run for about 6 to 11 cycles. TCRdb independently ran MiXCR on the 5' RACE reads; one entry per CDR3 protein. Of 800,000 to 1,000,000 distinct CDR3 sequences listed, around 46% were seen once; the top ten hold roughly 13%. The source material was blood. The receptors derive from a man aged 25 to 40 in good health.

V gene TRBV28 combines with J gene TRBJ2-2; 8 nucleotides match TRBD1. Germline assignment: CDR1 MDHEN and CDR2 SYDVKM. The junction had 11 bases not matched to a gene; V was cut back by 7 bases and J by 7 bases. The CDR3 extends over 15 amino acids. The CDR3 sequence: CASTPGTRGRGELFF. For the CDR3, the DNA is TGTGCCAGCACCCCGGGTACCAGGGGGCGCGGGGAGCTGTTTTTT.

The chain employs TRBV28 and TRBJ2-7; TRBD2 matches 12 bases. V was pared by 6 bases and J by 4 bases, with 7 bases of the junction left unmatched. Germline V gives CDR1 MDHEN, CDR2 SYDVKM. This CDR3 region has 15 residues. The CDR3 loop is CASSPVGLAGYEQYF. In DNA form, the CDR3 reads TGTGCCAGCAGCCCAGTAGGACTAGCGGGATACGAGCAGTACTTC.